Described below is a single T cell receptor beta chain sequence and its context. Its antigen is unidentified. This CDR3 contains 13 residues. V gave up 1 base and J gave up 4 bases, with 8 bases separating them. CDR1 SGHVS and CDR2 FQNEAQ come from the germline V gene. These data are taken from a study of shared clonotypes between healthy human individuals. CD45RO-negative, CCR7-selected cells formed the naive CD8 fraction, which excluded terminally differentiated effector memory CD45RA+ cells. Study-wide points: The generation probabilities recorded for non-shared clonotypes fell below those of clonotypes shared by all four donors.

Profiled with immunoSEQ multiplex PCR; TCRdb holds only in-frame clones, not every one. The sample has some 2 million clones, less than 95% seen once. The sample taken for sequencing was naive CD8+ T cells sorted from blood. The chain is built from TRBV7-8 and TRBJ2-7, with TRBD1 as a possible D gene (5 bases). This receptor was identified in a man aged 18 to 30 in good health. The CDR3 region has the DNA TGTGCCAGCAGCTTAGTTCCAGGGTACGAGCAGTACTTC. Its protein product is CASSLVPGYEQYF.